A single sample is the source of the 18 T cell receptor beta chains below, sequenced in a study of T cells in Graves' hyperthyroidism and ophthalmopathy. Template material for amplifying TCR beta CDR3 regions consisted of RNA transcripts. With the HTBI primer set, the TCR CDR3 went through a first round of RT-PCR. TCRdb itself ran the multiplex PCR reads through MiXCR, one entry per CDR3 protein. The repertoire consists of about 360,000 distinct CDR3 sequences, with roughly 14% occurring once and the leading ten covering less than 25%. The sequenced sample consisted of blood. These TCRs come from a man in his thirties or forties with Graves' hyperthyroidism that later progressed to Graves' ophthalmopathy.

The rearrangement uses TRBV18 and TRBJ1-2; D perhaps matches TRBD1 (5 bases). The V gene's germline CDR1 is KGHSH and CDR2 LQKENI. Trimming removed 2 bases at V and 1 base at J, with 11 bases between. There are 15 residues in the CDR3. The CDR3 nucleotides read TGTGCCAGCTCACCAGACAGACAGATTAACTATGGCTACACCTTC. This codes for CASSPDRQINYGYTF. The full variable domain, in which reference TRBV18 and TRBJ1-2 provide the parts outside the CDR3, is NAGVMQNPRHLVRRRGQEARLRCSPMKGHSHVYWYRQLPEEGLKFMVYLQKENIIDESGMPKERFSAEFPKEGPSILRIQQVVRGDSAAYFCASSPDRQINYGYTFGSGTRLTVV.

This clonotype has a count of ten or more. The chain uses TRBV20-1 and TRBJ1-6, with 11 bases aligning to TRBD1. From germline, CDR1 is DFQATT and CDR2 SNEGSKA (reference sequence). The CDR3 loop spans 15 amino acids. Germline trimming cut 3 bases from V and 12 bases from J; bases unmatched to any gene: 10. The CDR3 protein is CSARALGQGVVPLHF. In nucleotides, the CDR3 is TGCAGTGCTAGGGCTTTGGGACAGGGGGTAGTACCCCTCCACTTT.

V and J are TRBV5-6 and TRBJ1-3; D unclear. CDR1 is SGHDT, CDR2 YYEEEE, per germline. The CDR3 totals 14 residues. The ends were cut back, 5 bases at V and 0 bases at J, with 9 bases in the middle. CDR3 sequence (DNA): TGTGCCAGCAGTGCCCCTCTCTCTGGAAACACCATATATTTT. It codes for CASSAPLSGNTIYF.

Ten or more counts support this clonotype. The rearrangement joins TRBV28 to TRBJ2-3, with 12 bases identical to TRBD2. With V trimmed by 6 bases and J by 4 bases, 8 bases remained unmatched. This CDR3 has 16 residues. Germline V lookup: CDR1 MDHEN, CDR2 SYDVKM. The CDR3 nucleotides read TGTGCCAGCAGAAATCTAGCGGGGGGGTTGGCAGATACGCAGTATTTT. Protein sequence: CASRNLAGGLADTQYF. The complete variable domain, with remaining parts taken from reference TRBV28 and TRBJ2-3, reads DVKVTQSSRYLVKRTGEKVFLECVQDMDHENMFWYRQDPGLGLRLIYFSYDVKMKEKGDIPEGYSVSREKKERFSLILESASTNQTSMYLCASRNLAGGLADTQYFGPGTRLTVL.

This clonotype has a handful of counts. Given a much more abundant clone one base away, this may be a read error. The chain has TRBV30 and TRBJ1-3; TRBD1 is a possible D gene (6 bases). From germline, CDR1 is GTSNPN and CDR2 SVGIG (reference sequence). V lost 4 bases to trimming and J lost 6 bases, with 13 bases between them. The CDR3 loop spans 13 amino acids. The CDR3 bases are TGTGCCTGGAACGGGGGGCGCGTAAACACCATATATTTT. Translation gives CAWNGGRVNTIYF.

This clonotype appeared many times. This sequence joins TRBV5-1 and TRBJ2-7; D is perhaps TRBD1 or TRBD2 (5 bases each). Trimming left V 0 bases short and J 3 bases short, with 10 bases between. Germline V CDR1 and CDR2: SGHRS, YFSETQ. The CDR3 extends over 14 amino acids. The CDR3 loop is CASSLEGDHYEQYF. For the CDR3, the DNA is TGCGCCAGCAGCTTGGAAGGGGACCACTACGAGCAGTACTTC.

This clonotype was detected ten times or more. The gene calls are TRBV11-2 and TRBJ2-3, with D possibly matching TRBD1 (5 bases). Germline V gene lookup returns CDR1 SGHAT and CDR2 FQNNGV. V was shortened by 1 base and J by 2 bases, with 13 bases between the two germline ends. The CDR3 sequence is 16 residues long. In DNA form, the CDR3 reads TGTGCCAGCAGCTTAGGGTTTGGGGCCTACACAGATACGCAGTATTTT. Its translation: CASSLGFGAYTDTQYF. The variable domain in full, with the rest retrieved from reference TRBV11-2 and TRBJ2-3, is EAGVAQSPRYKIIEKRQSVAFWCNPISGHATLYWYQQILGQGPKLLIQFQNNGVVDDSQLPKDRFSAERLKGVDSTLKIQPAKLEDSAVYLCASSLGFGAYTDTQYFGPGTRLTVL.

The chain recombines TRBV25-1 with TRBJ1-2, with D perhaps matching TRBD1 (6 bases). The germline CDR1 and CDR2 sequences are MGHDK and SYGVNS. CDR3 size: 12 residues. V shed 6 bases and J shed 8 bases, with 13 bases lying between them. CDR3 residues: CASRGRGFGYTF. The CDR3 coding sequence is TGTGCCAGCAGGGGCAGGGGTTTCGGCTACACCTTC.

This clonotype came up many times. The chain employs TRBV18 and TRBJ1-2; 7 nucleotides agree with TRBD1. The CDR3 is 14 residues long. Per germline, CDR1 KGHSH and CDR2 LQKENI. Losses at the gene ends were 4 bases for V and 7 bases for J; bases not matched to a gene: 9. The CDR3 coding sequence is TGTGCCAGCTCACAGACCCTTACAGGGGTTGGCTACACCTTC. Its protein is CASSQTLTGVGYTF.

This clonotype came up a few times. V usage is TRBV4-1 and J usage is TRBJ1-6, with D hard to call. Germline CDR1 and CDR2: MGHRA and YSYEKL. V was clipped by 4 bases and J by 7 bases, with 14 bases between them. This CDR3 region has 15 residues. The CDR3 loop reads CASSPLVGSNSPLHF. The DNA of the CDR3 is TGCGCCAGCAGCCCCCTTGTTGGTAGCAATTCACCCCTCCACTTT.

The rearrangement joins TRBV4-1 to TRBJ1-1, with unresolved D. The V gene's germline CDR1 is MGHRA and CDR2 YSYEKL. This CDR3 region has 13 residues. V was trimmed by 6 bases and J by 3 bases, leaving 11 bases between them. As DNA, the CDR3 is TGCGCCAGCAGAGACGCAGGATACACTGAAGCTTTCTTT. Encoded protein: CASRDAGYTEAFF.

In this sample, this clonotype turned up many times. This chain uses TRBV27 with TRBJ1-2; no firm D call. Germline assignment: CDR1 MNHEY and CDR2 SMNVEV (reference sequence). With 6 bases removed from V and 9 bases from J, the gap between germline ends came to 26 bases. The CDR3 runs to 16 residues. CDR3: CASRASKGRSPPRYTF. Here the CDR3 DNA reads TGTGCCAGCAGGGCCTCTAAGGGCAGGAGTCCCCCCCGCTACACCTTC.

The chain couples TRBV6-1 to TRBJ1-2; 8 bases align to TRBD1. This CDR3 is built from 15 residues. V dropped 1 base and J dropped 6; count of bases not matched to a gene: 7. Per the germline V gene, CDR1 is MNHNS and CDR2 is SASEGT. The CDR3 coding sequence is TGTGCCAGCAGTGAAGTCTTGGAACAGGGGGATGGCTACACCTTC. It encodes CASSEVLEQGDGYTF.

This clonotype was counted between two and nine times. This sequence joins TRBV7-2 and TRBJ2-7; no clear D gene. The germline V gene encodes CDR1 SGHTA and CDR2 FQGNSA. The CDR3 has 14 residues. V gave up 5 bases and J gave up 3 bases, with 14 bases separating them. CDR3 in DNA: TGTGCCAGCAGCAAGACGTACACCAACTACGAGCAGTACTTC. It translates to CASSKTYTNYEQYF.

This clonotype showed up many times. The rearrangement uses TRBV7-2 and TRBJ1-3; D is unresolved. Deletions cut 1 base from V and 8 bases from J, with 9 bases between. The germline V gene has CDR1 SGHTA and CDR2 FQGNSA. The CDR3 loop spans 13 amino acids. The CDR3 loop reads CASSLVVRDTIYF. In nucleotides, the CDR3 is TGTGCCAGCAGCTTAGTGGTACGGGACACCATATATTTT.

The table lists this clonotype with many counts. This chain joins TRBV5-5 and TRBJ1-5, with 7 positions matching TRBD1. The CDR3 is made up of 16 amino acids. Trimming removed 4 bases from V and 0 bases from J; junction bases left unmatched: 7. In germline, CDR1 is SGHKS, CDR2 YYEKEE (reference sequence). DNA for the CDR3: TGTGCCAGCAGCCCGGACAGGCCTAATAGCAATCAGCCCCAGCATTTT. Protein sequence: CASSPDRPNSNQPQHF.

As for this clonotype: Here the CDR3 omits its conserved ending phenylalanine or tryptophan, so a read error is the likely source. The J gene is TRBJ1-5, the V gene TRBV12-3 or TRBV12-4, with D hard to call. This CDR3 spans 12 amino acids. Trimming removed 7 bases from V and 9 bases from J, with 13 bases in between. The CDR3 DNA reads as TGTGCCAGCACGCCTCCGGGCGGGCCCCAGCATGTT. Translation: CASTPPGGPQHV.

The chain has TRBV12-5 and TRBJ2-7; D might be TRBD2 (5 bases). Deletions cut 7 bases from V and 7 bases from J, with 14 bases between. CDR3 length: 12 residues. The germline V gene has CDR1 LGHNT and CDR2 FRNRAP. The CDR3: CASAGRGVEQYF. The CDR3 DNA is TGTGCTAGTGCCGGTCGGGGAGTTGAGCAGTACTTC.